This TCR beta chain was documented in a study of blood T cell repertoires in COVID-19. Turning to the study itself: Acute and convalescent COVID-19 samples came from the United States, Italy and Spain. Sources were T cells, B-cell-depleted T cells, or PBMCs; the material itself was cDNA or gDNA.

There are 13 residues in the CDR3. Trimming shortened V by 4 bases and J by 4 bases, and 10 bases separated the two germline ends. Germline CDR1 is MNHEY and CDR2 is SMNVEV (reference sequence). This clone was seen only a few times. Per the authors' pipeline: Cell counts per sample came from amplifying reference gene primers. Assay: immunoSEQ multiplex PCR; the TCRdb copy retains only in-frame clones and omits some. That table gives V, J and clone size, and the DNA gave D and trimming. The table lists over 600,000 clones, 90% of them singletons. The chain combines TRBV27 with TRBJ1-1; D gene unclear. The source material was peripheral blood. The source of this sequence is a woman aged 18-29 years with acute or convalescent COVID-19. The DNA for the CDR3 is TGTGCCAGCAGTTCAGGCCGGGGCACTGAAGCTTTCTTT. Residues: CASSSGRGTEAFF.